This TCR beta chain was identified during a study of T-cell memory formation after mild COVID-19. As for the study in general: TCR clusters were mostly donor specific.

Overall study findings and caveats: Mostly located in CM and EM were contracting CD4+ clones, with contracting CD8+ clones located in EMRA. Pre-infection memory contained some responding clones, which suggested that cross-reactive memory had joined.

The CDR3 is 14 amino acids. CDR1 is SGHRS, CDR2 YFSETQ, per germline. V was clipped by 7 bases and J by 3 bases; unmatched bases: 9. Turning to this clonotype: Its matching antigen is unknown.

TCRdb passed the 5' RACE reads through MiXCR, listing each CDR3 protein once. The sample yields 400,000 to 500,000 distinct CDR3 sequences, around 24% seen once. This clonotype was sampled from an adult woman who had mild COVID-19 (a few samples of this study predate the infection). Cell type and time point are not known. Sequencing used PBMCs or a T cell subset sorted from them (not recorded which). The chain uses TRBV5-1 and TRBJ2-5, with 7 bases that match TRBD2. The CDR3 sequence: CASYDEGTKETQYF. The CDR3 DNA reads as TGCGCCAGCTACGACGAAGGGACTAAAGAGACCCAGTACTTC.